Listed below are T cell receptor beta chains from one sample, sequenced in a study of blood T cell repertoires in COVID-19. Method: immunoSEQ multiplex PCR; TCRdb's copy keeps in-frame clones and lacks some. The table shows about 130,000 clones, with about 92% occurring only once. Input material: peripheral blood. These receptors all stem from a man aged 50 to 59 with active COVID-19. CDR3s include the opening cysteine and the closing phenylalanine or tryptophan. Each record gives: D gene, J gene, V gene, clone size, CDR3 protein, CDR3 DNA. A D gene is named only where the DNA matches it firmly. Some rows have no size entry. The others give once, few or many, or a class for an expanded clone.

d_gene: TRBD1
j_gene: TRBJ2-1
v_gene: TRBV5-1
abundance: -
CDR3aa: CASSGRTGWDVEQFF
CDR3nt: TGCGCCAGCAGCGGACGGACAGGGTGGGATGTGGAGCAGTTCTTC

d_gene: -
j_gene: TRBJ2-3
v_gene: TRBV27
abundance: -
CDR3aa: CASSPGARRRTDTQYF
CDR3nt: TGTGCCAGCAGTCCTGGGGCCAGACGTCGCACAGATACGCAGTATTTT

d_gene: TRBD2
j_gene: TRBJ2-2
v_gene: TRBV7-8
abundance: once
CDR3aa: CASSLLAATGELFF
CDR3nt: TGTGCCAGCAGCTTACTAGCGGCTACCGGGGAGCTGTTTTTT

d_gene: -
j_gene: TRBJ1-2
v_gene: TRBV23-1
abundance: -
CDR3aa: CASGQWGPSYGYTF
CDR3nt: TGCGCCAGCGGCCAGTGGGGGCCTAGCTATGGCTACACCTTC

d_gene: -
j_gene: TRBJ1-1
v_gene: TRBV6-5
abundance: -
CDR3aa: CASSFMAMTPTEAFF
CDR3nt: TGTGCCAGCAGTTTCATGGCTATGACACCCACTGAAGCTTTCTTT

d_gene: TRBD1
j_gene: TRBJ1-2
v_gene: TRBV4-1
abundance: -
CDR3aa: CASSQDPTGVVQYGYTF
CDR3nt: TGCGCCAGCAGCCAAGACCCGACAGGGGTTGTCCAGTATGGCTACACCTTC

d_gene: -
j_gene: TRBJ1-5
v_gene: TRBV30
abundance: -
CDR3aa: CAWSIGDNQPQHF
CDR3nt: TGTGCCTGGAGTATCGGTGACAATCAGCCCCAGCATTTT

d_gene: TRBD1
j_gene: TRBJ1-5
v_gene: TRBV15
abundance: -
CDR3aa: CATSRQADRGYSNQPQHF
CDR3nt: TGTGCCACCAGCAGACAAGCGGACAGGGGGTATAGCAATCAGCCCCAGCATTTT

d_gene: TRBD2
j_gene: TRBJ2-5
v_gene: TRBV6-5
abundance: -
CDR3aa: CASSYSSTSVETQYF
CDR3nt: TGTGCCAGCAGTTACTCATCGACTAGCGTGGAGACCCAGTACTTC

d_gene: TRBD1
j_gene: TRBJ2-7
v_gene: TRBV10-2
abundance: -
CDR3aa: CASRGQGATYEQYF
CDR3nt: TGCGCCAGCAGAGGACAGGGGGCGACCTACGAGCAGTACTTC

d_gene: -
j_gene: TRBJ1-1
v_gene: TRBV9
abundance: -
CDR3aa: CASSAHTDGMNTEAFF
CDR3nt: TGTGCCAGCAGCGCCCATACCGACGGGATGAACACTGAAGCTTTCTTT

d_gene: -
j_gene: TRBJ1-1
v_gene: TRBV6-5
abundance: -
CDR3aa: CASGQHMNTEAFF
CDR3nt: TGTGCCAGCGGGCAGCATATGAACACTGAAGCTTTCTTT

d_gene: -
j_gene: TRBJ1-2
v_gene: TRBV2
abundance: few
CDR3aa: CASSGAQASF
CDR3nt: TGTGCCAGCAGTGGGGCACAGGCTAGCTTC